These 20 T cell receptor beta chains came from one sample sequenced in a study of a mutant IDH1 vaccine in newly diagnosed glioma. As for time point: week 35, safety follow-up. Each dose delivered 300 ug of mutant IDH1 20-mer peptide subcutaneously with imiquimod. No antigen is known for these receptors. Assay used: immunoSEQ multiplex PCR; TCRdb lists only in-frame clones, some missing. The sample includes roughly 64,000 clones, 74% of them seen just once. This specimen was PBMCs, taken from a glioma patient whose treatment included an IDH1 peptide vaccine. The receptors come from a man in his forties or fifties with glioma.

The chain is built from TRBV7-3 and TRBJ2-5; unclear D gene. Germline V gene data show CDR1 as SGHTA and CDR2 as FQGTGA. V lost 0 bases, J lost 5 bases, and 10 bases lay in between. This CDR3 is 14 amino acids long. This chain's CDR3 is CASSLTPSGETQYF. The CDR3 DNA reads TGTGCCAGCAGCTTAACCCCCTCCGGGGAGACCCAGTACTTC.

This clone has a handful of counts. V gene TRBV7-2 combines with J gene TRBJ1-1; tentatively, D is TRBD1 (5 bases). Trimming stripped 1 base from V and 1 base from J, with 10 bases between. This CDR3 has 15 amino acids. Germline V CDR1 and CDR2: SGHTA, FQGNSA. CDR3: CASSLGWGSNTEAFF. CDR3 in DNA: TGTGCCAGCAGCTTAGGCTGGGGGTCGAACACTGAAGCTTTCTTT.

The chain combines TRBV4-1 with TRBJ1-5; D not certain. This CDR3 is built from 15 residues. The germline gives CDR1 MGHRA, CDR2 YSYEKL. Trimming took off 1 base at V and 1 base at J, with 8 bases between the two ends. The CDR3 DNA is TGCGCCAGCAGCCAAGGTATGGACAGCAATCAGCCCCAGCATTTT. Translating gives CASSQGMDSNQPQHF.

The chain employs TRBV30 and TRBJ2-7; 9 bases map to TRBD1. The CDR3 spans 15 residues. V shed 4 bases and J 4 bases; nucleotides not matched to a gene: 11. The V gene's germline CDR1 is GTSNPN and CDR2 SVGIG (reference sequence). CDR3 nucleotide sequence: TGTGCCTGGAACTCGCCCGGGACAGGGACATACGAGCAGTACTTC. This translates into CAWNSPGTGTYEQYF. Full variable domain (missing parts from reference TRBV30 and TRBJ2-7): SQTIHQWPATLVQPVGSPLSLECTVEGTSNPNLYWYRQAAGRGLQLLFYSVGIGQISSEVPQNLSASRPQDRQFILSSKKLLLSDSGFYLCAWNSPGTGTYEQYFGPGTRLTVT.

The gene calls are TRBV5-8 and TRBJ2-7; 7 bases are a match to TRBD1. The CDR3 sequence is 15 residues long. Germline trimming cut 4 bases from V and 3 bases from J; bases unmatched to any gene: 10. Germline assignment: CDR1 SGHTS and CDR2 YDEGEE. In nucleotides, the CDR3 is TGTGCCAGCAGCCCGATACGACAGGGACACTACGAGCAGTACTTC. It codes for CASSPIRQGHYEQYF.

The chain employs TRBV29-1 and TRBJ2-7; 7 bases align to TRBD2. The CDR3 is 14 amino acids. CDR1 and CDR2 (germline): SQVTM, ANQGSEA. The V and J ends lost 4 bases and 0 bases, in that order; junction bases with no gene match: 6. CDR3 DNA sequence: TGCAGCGTTGTGGGGGGGGACGGCTCCTACGAGCAGTACTTC. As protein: CSVVGGDGSYEQYF.

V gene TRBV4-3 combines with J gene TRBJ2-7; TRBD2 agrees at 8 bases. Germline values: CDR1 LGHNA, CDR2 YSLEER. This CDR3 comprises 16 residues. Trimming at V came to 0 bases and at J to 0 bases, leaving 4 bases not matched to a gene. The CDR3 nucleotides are TGCGCCAGCAGCCAAGAAGACGGGGGGGGCTCCTACGAGCAGTACTTC. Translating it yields CASSQEDGGGSYEQYF.

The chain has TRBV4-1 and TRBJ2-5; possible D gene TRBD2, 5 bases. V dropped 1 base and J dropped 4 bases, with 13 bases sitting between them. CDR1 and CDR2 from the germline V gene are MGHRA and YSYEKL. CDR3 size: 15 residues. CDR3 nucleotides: TGCGCCAGCAGCCAAGTCCCCTCGGCGGGAGAGACCCAGTACTTC. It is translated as CASSQVPSAGETQYF.

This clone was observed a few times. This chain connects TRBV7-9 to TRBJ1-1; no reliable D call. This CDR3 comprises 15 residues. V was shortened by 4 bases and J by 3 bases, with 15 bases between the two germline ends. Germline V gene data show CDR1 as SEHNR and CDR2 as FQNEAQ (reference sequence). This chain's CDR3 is CASSSSNSRDTEAFF. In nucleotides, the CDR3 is TGTGCCAGCAGCTCCTCCAATAGTAGGGACACTGAAGCTTTCTTT.

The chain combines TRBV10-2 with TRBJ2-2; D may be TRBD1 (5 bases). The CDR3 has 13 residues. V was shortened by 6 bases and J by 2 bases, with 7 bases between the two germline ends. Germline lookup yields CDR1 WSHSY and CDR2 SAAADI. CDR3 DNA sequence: TGCGCCAGCAGGGACACCAACACCGGGGAGCTGTTTTTT. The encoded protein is CASRDTNTGELFF.

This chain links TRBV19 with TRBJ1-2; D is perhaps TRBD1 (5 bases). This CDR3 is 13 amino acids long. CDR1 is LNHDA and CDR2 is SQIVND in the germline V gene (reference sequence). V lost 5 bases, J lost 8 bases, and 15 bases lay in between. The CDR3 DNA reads TGTGCCAGTAGTCCCACAGGAGGTAAAGGCTACACCTTC. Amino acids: CASSPTGGKGYTF.

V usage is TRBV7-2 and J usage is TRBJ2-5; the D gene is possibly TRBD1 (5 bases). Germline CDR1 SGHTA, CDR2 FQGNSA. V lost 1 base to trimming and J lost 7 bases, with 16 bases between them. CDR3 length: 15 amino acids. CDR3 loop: CASSLGGRVLRTQYF. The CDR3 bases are TGTGCCAGCAGCTTAGGGGGCAGGGTGCTTCGGACCCAGTACTTC.

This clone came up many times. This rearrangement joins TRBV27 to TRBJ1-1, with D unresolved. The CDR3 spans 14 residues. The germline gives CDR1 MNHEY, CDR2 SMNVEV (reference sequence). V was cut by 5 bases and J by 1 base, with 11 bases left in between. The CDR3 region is CASSPDIWNTEAFF. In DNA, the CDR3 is TGTGCCAGCAGTCCGGATATCTGGAACACTGAAGCTTTCTTT.

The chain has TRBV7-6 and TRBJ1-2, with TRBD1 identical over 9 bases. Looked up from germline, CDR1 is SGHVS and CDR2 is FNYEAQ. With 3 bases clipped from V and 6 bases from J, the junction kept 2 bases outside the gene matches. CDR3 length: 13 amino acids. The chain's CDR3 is CASSFRTGDGYTF. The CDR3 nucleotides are TGTGCCAGCAGCTTCCGGACAGGGGATGGCTACACCTTC.

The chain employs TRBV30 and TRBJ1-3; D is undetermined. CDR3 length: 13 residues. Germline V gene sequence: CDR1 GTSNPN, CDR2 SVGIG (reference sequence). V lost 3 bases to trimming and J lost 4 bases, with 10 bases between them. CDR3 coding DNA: TGTGCCTGGAGCAGGCAGGAGGGAAACACCATATATTTT. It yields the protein CAWSRQEGNTIYF.

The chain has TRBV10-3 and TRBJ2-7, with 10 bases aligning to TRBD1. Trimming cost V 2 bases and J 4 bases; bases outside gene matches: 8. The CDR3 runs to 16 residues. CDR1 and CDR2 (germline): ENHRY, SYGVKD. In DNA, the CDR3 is TGTGCCATCAGTGAGGGGGGACAGGGGAGGAGGTACGAGCAGTACTTC. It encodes CAISEGGQGRRYEQYF.

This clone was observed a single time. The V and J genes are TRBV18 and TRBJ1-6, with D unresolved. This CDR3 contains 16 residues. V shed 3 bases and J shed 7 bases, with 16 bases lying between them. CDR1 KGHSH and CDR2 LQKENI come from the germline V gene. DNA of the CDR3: TGTGCCAGCTCACCTATGGATCCGGAGACGAATTCACCCCTCCACTTT. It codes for CASSPMDPETNSPLHF.

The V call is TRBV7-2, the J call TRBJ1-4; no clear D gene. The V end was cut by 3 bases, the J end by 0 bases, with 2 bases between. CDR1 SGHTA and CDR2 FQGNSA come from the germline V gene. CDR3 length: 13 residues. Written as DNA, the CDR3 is TGTGCCAGCAGCTTTTCAACTAATGAAAAACTGTTTTTT. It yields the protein CASSFSTNEKLFF. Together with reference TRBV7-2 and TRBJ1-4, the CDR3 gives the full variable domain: GAGVSQSPSNKVTEKGKDVELRCDPISGHTALYWYRQSLGQGLEFLIYFQGNSAPDKSGLPSDRFSAERTGGSVSTLTIQRTQQEDSAVYLCASSFSTNEKLFFGSGTQLSVL.

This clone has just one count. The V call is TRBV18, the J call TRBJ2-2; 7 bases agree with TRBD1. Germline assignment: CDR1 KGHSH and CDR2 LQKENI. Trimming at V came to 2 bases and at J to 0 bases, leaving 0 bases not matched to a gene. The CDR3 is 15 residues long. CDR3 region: CASSPGQANTGELFF. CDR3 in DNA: TGTGCCAGCTCACCAGGACAGGCGAACACCGGGGAGCTGTTTTTT.

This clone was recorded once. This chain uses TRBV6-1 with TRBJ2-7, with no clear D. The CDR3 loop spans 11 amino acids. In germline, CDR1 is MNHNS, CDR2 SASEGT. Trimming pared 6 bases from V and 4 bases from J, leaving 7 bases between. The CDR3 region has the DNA TGTGCCAGCAGGAGCCTATACGAGCAGTACTTC. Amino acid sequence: CASRSLYEQYF.